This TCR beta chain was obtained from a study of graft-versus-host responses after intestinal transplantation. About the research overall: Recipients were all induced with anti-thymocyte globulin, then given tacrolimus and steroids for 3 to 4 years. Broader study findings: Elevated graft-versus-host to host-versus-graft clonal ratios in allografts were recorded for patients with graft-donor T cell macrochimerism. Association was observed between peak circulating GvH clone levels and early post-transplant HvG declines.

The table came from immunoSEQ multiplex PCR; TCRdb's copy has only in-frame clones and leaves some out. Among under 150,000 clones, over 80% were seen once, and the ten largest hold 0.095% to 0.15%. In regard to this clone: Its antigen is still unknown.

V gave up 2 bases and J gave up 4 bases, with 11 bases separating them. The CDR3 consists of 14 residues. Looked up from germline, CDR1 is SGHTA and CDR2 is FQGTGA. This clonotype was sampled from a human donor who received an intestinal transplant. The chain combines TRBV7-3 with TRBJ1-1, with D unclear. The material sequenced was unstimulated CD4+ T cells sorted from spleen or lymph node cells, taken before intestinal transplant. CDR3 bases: TGTGCCAGCAGCTTAGACGGACGATCCACTGAAGCTTTCTTT. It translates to CASSLDGRSTEAFF.